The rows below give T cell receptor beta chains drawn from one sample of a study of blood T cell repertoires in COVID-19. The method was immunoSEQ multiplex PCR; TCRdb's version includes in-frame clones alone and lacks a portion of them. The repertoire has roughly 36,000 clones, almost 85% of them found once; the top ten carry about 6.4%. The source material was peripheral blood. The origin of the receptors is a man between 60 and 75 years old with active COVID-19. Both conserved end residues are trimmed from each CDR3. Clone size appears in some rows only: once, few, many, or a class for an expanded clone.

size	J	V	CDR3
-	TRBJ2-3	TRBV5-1	ASSTSPRRTDTQY
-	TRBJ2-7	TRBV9	ASSPGTSGRGEQY
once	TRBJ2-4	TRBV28	ASTLRDRGQLAKNIQY
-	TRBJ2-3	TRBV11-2	ASSSVTSGSTDTQY
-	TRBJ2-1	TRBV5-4	ASNLVAGGSNEQF
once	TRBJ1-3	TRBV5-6	ASSFYSGNTIY
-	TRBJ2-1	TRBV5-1	ASSVRPSGQGYNEQF
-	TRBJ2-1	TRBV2	ASTSGRAHNEQF
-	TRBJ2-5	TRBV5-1	ASSRGTSGRGTQY
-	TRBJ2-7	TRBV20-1	SAELASEQY
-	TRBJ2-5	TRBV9	ASSVGSSSQETQY
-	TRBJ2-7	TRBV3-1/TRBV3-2	ASSQLGQTSYEQY
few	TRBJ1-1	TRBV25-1	ASSEPRGRGNTEAF
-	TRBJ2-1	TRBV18	ASSRRDSTLSYNEQF
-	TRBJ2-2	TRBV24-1	ATSDSPGQGTPGELF
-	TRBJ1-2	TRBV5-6	ASRRDRGGYT
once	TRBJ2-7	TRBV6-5	ASSLGGSYEQY
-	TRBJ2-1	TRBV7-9	ASEKSGGRAYSYNEQF
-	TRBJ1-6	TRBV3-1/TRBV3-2	ASSPTRDRANSPLH
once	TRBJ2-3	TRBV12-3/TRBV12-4	ASSLARADTQY
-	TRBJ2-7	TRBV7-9	ASSLSTPYEQY
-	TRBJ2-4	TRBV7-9	ASSLWRGQKRLAKNIQY
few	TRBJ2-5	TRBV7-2	ASSLSGLAEETQY
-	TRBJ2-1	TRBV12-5	ASGLVLSGSYNEQF
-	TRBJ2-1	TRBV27	ASSYKRDNEQF
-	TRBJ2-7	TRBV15	ATSPRTGGPYEQY
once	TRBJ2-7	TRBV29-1	SVELAGGRYEQY
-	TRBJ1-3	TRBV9	ASSATGTGFSGNTIY
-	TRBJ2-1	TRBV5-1	ASSFGGYNEQF
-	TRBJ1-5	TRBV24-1	ATSEAGTANNQPQH
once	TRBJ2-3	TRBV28	ASSLPGVSASTDTQY
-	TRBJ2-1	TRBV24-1	ATGSGRGINEQF
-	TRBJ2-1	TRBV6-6	ASSLLVLDEQF
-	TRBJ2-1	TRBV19	ASSADGGRDYNEQF
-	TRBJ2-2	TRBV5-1	ASSQRPQSENGELF
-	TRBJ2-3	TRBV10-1	ASSGTSGPADTQY
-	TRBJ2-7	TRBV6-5	ASAGSGTGGREQY
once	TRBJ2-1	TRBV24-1	ATSDAGQGSNEQF
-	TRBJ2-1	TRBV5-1	ASSPRQGLRNEQF
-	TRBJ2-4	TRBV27	ASSLSGTNIQY
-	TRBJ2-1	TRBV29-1	SVPYYNEQF
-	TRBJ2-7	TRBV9	ASSVDGRSSYEQY
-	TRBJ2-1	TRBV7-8	ASSLEVAGGPYEQF
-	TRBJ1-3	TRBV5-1	ASSLDRDGYTIY
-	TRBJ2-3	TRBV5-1	ASSYPPPRGGQADTQY
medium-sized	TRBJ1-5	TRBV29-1	SVKTGTGQGPQH
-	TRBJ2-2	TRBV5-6	ASSLAGPGELF
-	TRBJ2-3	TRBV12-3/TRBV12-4	ASSLLAGDTQY
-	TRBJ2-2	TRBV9	ASSVSGANTGELF
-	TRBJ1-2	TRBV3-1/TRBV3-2	ASSRDGRGGVGYT
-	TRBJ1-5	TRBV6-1	ASSEVTWGGNQPQH
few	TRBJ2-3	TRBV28	ASRAGGWSDTQY
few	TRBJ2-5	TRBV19	ATSRGDKQGTQY
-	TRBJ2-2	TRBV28	ASSLVGQVRAGELF
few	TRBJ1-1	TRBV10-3	AISSGTGGASEAF
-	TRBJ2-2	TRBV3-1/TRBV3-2	ASSQGRFVSNTGELF
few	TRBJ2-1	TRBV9	ASSVRPGQGNEQF
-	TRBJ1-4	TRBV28	ASSFRVGELF